One sample yielded the 25 T cell receptor beta chains listed below, sequenced in a study of blood T cell repertoires in COVID-19. The method was immunoSEQ multiplex PCR; TCRdb's version includes in-frame clones alone and lacks a portion of them. The sample lists some 300,000 clones, 80% to 90% occurring once. Sequenced sample: PBMCs or T cells enriched from blood (not recorded which). These receptors all stem from a man aged 25-45 years who had recovered from COVID-19.

This chain uses TRBV5-1 with TRBJ2-2; 10 bases match TRBD1. Germline V gene sequence: CDR1 SGHRS, CDR2 YFSETQ. The V segment lost 7 bases and the J segment 3 bases; nucleotides outside the gene matches: 9. The CDR3 is 16 amino acids. DNA of the CDR3: TGCGCCAGCCGACCCCCGGGACAGGGGCACACCGGGGAGCTGTTTTTT. Its translation is CASRPPGQGHTGELFF.

This chain uses TRBV24-1 with TRBJ1-5, with 7 bases matching TRBD1. CDR1 and CDR2 from the germline V gene are KGHDR and SFDVKD. CDR3 length: 15 amino acids. The J segment lost 2 bases and the V segment lost 4 bases, leaving 4 bases of the junction unmatched. The CDR3 sequence is CATSESTGGNQPQHF. In DNA form, the CDR3 reads TGTGCCACCAGTGAGAGCACAGGGGGCAATCAGCCCCAGCATTTT.

J is TRBJ2-1 and V is TRBV11-2; D may be TRBD1 (5 bases). Germline values: CDR1 SGHAT, CDR2 FQNNGV. Deletions cut 1 base from V and 6 bases from J, with 16 bases between. The CDR3 has 16 amino acids. Written as DNA, the CDR3 is TGTGCCAGCAGCTTAGTTACTCTAGGGGCTTTCAATGAGCAGTTCTTC. Translated: CASSLVTLGAFNEQFF.

This clone was seen more than once but under ten times. The J gene is TRBJ1-1, the V gene TRBV28; D remains ambiguous. The CDR3 extends over 14 amino acids. The ends were cut back, 6 bases at V and 6 bases at J, with 17 bases in the middle. Germline lookup yields CDR1 MDHEN and CDR2 SYDVKM. The CDR3 region has the DNA TGTGCCAGCAGACCCGGGCGGTTGGAGGCTGAAGCTTTCTTT. This codes for CASRPGRLEAEAFF.

The chain uses TRBV30 and TRBJ2-5; 7 bases align to TRBD2. The CDR3 covers 16 residues. Germline V lookup: CDR1 GTSNPN, CDR2 SVGIG (reference sequence). V shed 1 base, J shed 5 bases, and the junction held 13 bases outside the gene matches. The CDR3 region is CAWSAYRGDLRETQYF. The CDR3 nucleotides read TGTGCCTGGAGTGCTTACCGGGGGGATCTTCGGGAGACCCAGTACTTC. Combining the CDR3 with reference TRBV30 and TRBJ2-5 gives the whole variable domain SQTIHQWPATLVQPVGSPLSLECTVEGTSNPNLYWYRQAAGRGLQLLFYSVGIGQISSEVPQNLSASRPQDRQFILSSKKLLLSDSGFYLCAWSAYRGDLRETQYFGPGTRLLVL.

The chain joins TRBV5-1 to TRBJ2-1; 9 bases are shared with TRBD2. Germline CDR1 reads SGHRS; CDR2 reads YFSETQ. V lost 2 bases to trimming and J lost 2 bases; unmatched junction nucleotides: 2. This CDR3 comprises 15 residues. The CDR3 DNA reads as TGCGCCAGCAGCTTCCTAGCGGGGACCTACAATGAGCAGTTCTTC. It yields the protein CASSFLAGTYNEQFF.

V usage is TRBV10-3 and J usage is TRBJ2-5, with D possibly matching TRBD1 (6 bases). This CDR3 spans 14 amino acids. Germline V gene sequence: CDR1 ENHRY, CDR2 SYGVKD. Trimming shortened V by 5 bases and J by 2 bases, and 12 bases separated the two germline ends. The DNA of the CDR3 is TGTGCCATCAGTCAGGGGCACCCACAAGAGACCCAGTACTTC. Translating gives CAISQGHPQETQYF.

This sequence joins TRBV28 and TRBJ2-1; TRBD2 might be the D (6 bases). The CDR3 runs to 15 residues. The V end was cut by 7 bases, the J end by 8 bases, with 21 bases between. Germline V lookup: CDR1 MDHEN, CDR2 SYDVKM. CDR3 sequence reads: CASILHDSGRYEQFF. The CDR3 region has the DNA TGTGCCAGCATTCTCCACGACTCGGGGAGGTATGAGCAGTTCTTC.

This chain links TRBV6-5 with TRBJ2-2; 8 bases match TRBD2. Germline CDR1 is MNHEY and CDR2 is SVGAGI. The trim removed 6 bases at V and 5 bases at J, leaving 2 bases unmatched. The CDR3 consists of 13 residues. The CDR3 DNA is TGTGCCAGCAGGCCGGGGGGGACCGGGGAGCTGTTTTTT. Residues: CASRPGGTGELFF.

The rearrangement joins TRBV30 to TRBJ2-3; weak D call: TRBD2 (6 bases). The CDR3 contains 18 residues. Per germline, CDR1 GTSNPN and CDR2 SVGIG (reference sequence). V was pared by 4 bases and J by 8 bases, with 31 bases between. The CDR3: CAWTSPRGTYGLGGTQYF. CDR3 DNA: TGTGCCTGGACTTCACCCCGGGGGACTTACGGTCTCGGGGGTACGCAGTATTTT.

The gene calls are TRBV6-5 and TRBJ2-3; D is possibly TRBD1 (5 bases). The V end lost 2 bases, the J end lost 4 bases, and 16 bases lay between the germline ends. From germline, CDR1 is MNHEY and CDR2 SVGAGI. The CDR3 runs 16 residues. CDR3 nucleotides: TGTGCCAGCAGTTACCAGGACCTCTTAGGGGCAGATACGCAGTATTTT. It translates to CASSYQDLLGADTQYF.

This chain joins TRBV3-1 (or the pseudogene TRBV3-2) and TRBJ1-2, with a weak D call TRBD1 (6 bases). Trimming cost V 2 bases and J 8 bases, with 15 bases left between them. Germline V gene lookup returns CDR1 LGHDT and CDR2 YNNKEL (reference sequence). The CDR3 covers 14 residues. The CDR3 DNA is TGTGCCAGCAGCCAAAAGGGTACAGGGAAGGGCTACACCTTC. The encoded protein is CASSQKGTGKGYTF.

This clone was counted between two and nine times. The rearrangement links TRBV18 to TRBJ2-5, with 9 bases lining up with TRBD1. Per germline, CDR1 KGHSH and CDR2 LQKENI. The CDR3 spans 15 residues. The V segment lost 3 bases and the J segment 0 bases; nucleotides outside the gene matches: 2. The CDR3 DNA follows: TGTGCCAGCTCACCCTGGGACAGGGACCAAGAGACCCAGTACTTC. It translates to CASSPWDRDQETQYF.

This chain connects TRBV2 to TRBJ1-1, with TRBD1 matching 7 bases. V dropped 2 bases and J dropped 0; count of bases not matched to a gene: 15. The CDR3 runs to 19 residues. Germline V gene sequence: CDR1 SNHLY, CDR2 FYNNEI. This chain's CDR3 is CASSEYNKGTALMNTEAFF. CDR3 in DNA: TGTGCCAGCAGTGAATACAATAAGGGGACAGCCCTTATGAACACTGAAGCTTTCTTT.

The chain joins TRBV4-1 to TRBJ2-6, with D unclear. Per germline, CDR1 MGHRA and CDR2 YSYEKL. CDR3 length: 17 amino acids. The V end lost 4 bases, the J end lost 1 base, and 14 bases lay between the germline ends. CDR3 amino acids: CASSPSPQLSGANVLTF. CDR3 coding DNA: TGCGCCAGCAGCCCCTCCCCCCAGTTGTCTGGGGCCAACGTCCTGACTTTC.

This rearrangement joins TRBV24-1 to TRBJ1-1, with 7 nucleotides matching TRBD1. Germline CDR1 and CDR2: KGHDR and SFDVKD. V was clipped by 4 bases and J by 9 bases; unmatched bases: 7. The CDR3 length is 13 residues. In nucleotides, the CDR3 is TGTGCCACCAGTGACGGACAGGTTCTAAAAGCTTTCTTT. It is translated as CATSDGQVLKAFF.

The chain links TRBV28 to TRBJ2-3; D unresolved. Trimming removed 4 bases from V and 2 bases from J, with 4 bases in between. Germline CDR1 is MDHEN and CDR2 is SYDVKM. The length of the CDR3 is 12 residues. The CDR3 spells CASSSYTDTQYF. DNA for the CDR3: TGTGCCAGCAGTTCGTACACAGATACGCAGTATTTT.

The J gene is TRBJ2-5, the V gene TRBV28; the match to TRBD1 covers 10 bases. CDR1 is MDHEN, CDR2 SYDVKM, per germline. V trimming: 6 bases; J trimming: 4 bases; junction bases outside the gene matches: 8. This CDR3 has 15 amino acids. Here the CDR3 DNA reads TGTGCCAGCAGCCCTGACAGGGGGCATCGAGAGACCCAGTACTTC. It encodes CASSPDRGHRETQYF.

The gene calls are TRBV7-2 and TRBJ2-1; a weak D match, TRBD2 (6 bases). This CDR3 has 17 residues. Germline CDR1 and CDR2: SGHTA and FQGNSA. V was shortened by 1 base and J by 4 bases, with 17 bases between the two germline ends. CDR3 in DNA: TGTGCCAGCAGCTTAGGCGGGGCCACTCCAGGTTACAATGAGCAGTTCTTC. This translates into CASSLGGATPGYNEQFF.

The chain recombines TRBV5-1 with TRBJ1-2, with D possibly being TRBD1 (6 bases). Germline V gives CDR1 SGHRS, CDR2 YFSETQ. CDR3 length: 17 residues. V gave up 1 base and J gave up 7 bases, with 23 bases separating them. CDR3 loop: CASSLMDGGPSVVGYTF. The DNA of the CDR3 is TGCGCCAGCAGCTTGATGGACGGGGGGCCTTCGGTCGTTGGCTACACCTTC.

This rearrangement joins TRBV19 to TRBJ1-1; perhaps TRBD1 as D (5 bases). Germline values: CDR1 LNHDA, CDR2 SQIVND (reference sequence). Trimming stripped 5 bases from V and 3 bases from J, with 16 bases between. The CDR3 is made up of 15 amino acids. CDR3 in DNA: TGTGCCAGTAGTCGGAGGGACCAAAGGGACACTGAAGCTTTCTTT. Residues: CASSRRDQRDTEAFF.

This chain joins TRBV25-1 and TRBJ2-5; possible D gene TRBD2, 5 bases. V lost 3 bases and J 5 bases, leaving 16 bases between the germline ends. This CDR3 comprises 15 residues. CDR1 and CDR2 from the germline V gene are MGHDK and SYGVNS. Here the CDR3 DNA reads TGTGCCAGCAGTGAGGTGGGGAGTTATAGGGAGACCCAGTACTTC. Translating gives CASSEVGSYRETQYF.

The chain carries TRBV4-1 and TRBJ1-5, with D tentatively TRBD1 (5 bases). V lost 3 bases to trimming and J lost 5 bases, with 26 bases between them. CDR1 and CDR2 (germline): MGHRA, YSYEKL. CDR3 length equals 19 residues. In DNA form, the CDR3 reads TGCGCCAGCAGCCATTCATCCACAACCGGAGGGTCGGGGCATCAGCCCCAGCATTTT. Protein sequence: CASSHSSTTGGSGHQPQHF.

The chain employs TRBV29-1 and TRBJ1-2; TRBD1 matches 7 bases. Germline CDR1 reads SQVTM; CDR2 reads ANQGSEA. This CDR3 has 13 residues. V lost 7 bases and J lost 2; bases outside the gene matches: 7. The CDR3, as DNA: TGCAGCGCCCTAAAGGGGGCGAACTATGGCTACACCTTC. Its translation is CSALKGANYGYTF.

V and J are TRBV4-1 and TRBJ2-3; the match to TRBD2 covers 8 bases. The ends lost 8 bases at V and 0 bases at J; junction bases unmatched: 7. CDR3 length: 15 amino acids. Germline values: CDR1 MGHRA, CDR2 YSYEKL. CDR3 residues: CASRVAGRSTDTQYF. CDR3 coding DNA: TGCGCCAGCCGGGTAGCGGGACGTAGCACAGATACGCAGTATTTT.